A selection of T cell receptor beta chains follows, all from one sample in a study of cytomegalovirus exposure and HLA in healthy donors. Assay: immunoSEQ multiplex PCR; the TCRdb copy retains only in-frame clones and omits some. This sample has about 120,000 clones, with around 75% found just once. Material: PBMCs. The receptors originated from a woman aged 18-30 years in good health and CMV-seronegative. Each CDR3 is given with its conserved first and last residue. The D gene is left open where the match is weak. Size tells how often a clone was seen (once, few, many) or the class of an expanded clone, and some rows leave it out.

v_gene	j_gene	abundance	d_gene	CDR3nt	CDR3aa
TRBV7-9	TRBJ1-2	few	-	TGTGCCAGCAGCGACACTAACTATGGCTACACCTTC	CASSDTNYGYTF
TRBV2	TRBJ1-5	-	-	TGTGCCAGCAAGGACCGGGGGGGTAGCAATCAGCCCCAGCATTTT	CASKDRGGSNQPQHF
TRBV7-9	TRBJ2-1	-	TRBD2	TGTGCCAGCAGCTTAGTAGGACTAGCGGCCCATGAGCAGTTCTTC	CASSLVGLAAHEQFF
TRBV19	TRBJ2-3	-	-	TGTGCCAGTAGTAACCGGGGGAACACAGATACGCAGTATTTT	CASSNRGNTDTQYF
TRBV2	TRBJ2-1	-	TRBD1	TGTGCCAGCAGTGAACTAGGACAGGGCAGAGGTGAGCAGTTCTTC	CASSELGQGRGEQFF
TRBV28	TRBJ1-4	-	-	TGTGCCAGCAGCTGGGGGGACGGTACTAATGAAAAACTGTTTTTT	CASSWGDGTNEKLFF
TRBV2	TRBJ2-7	-	TRBD1	TGTGCCAGCAGCCCGACAGGGATTTCCTACGAGCAGTACTTC	CASSPTGISYEQYF
TRBV30	TRBJ1-2	-	-	TGTGCCTGGAGTGTAGGCAGGTTCTATGGCTACACCTTC	CAWSVGRFYGYTF
TRBV5-1	TRBJ1-1	-	-	TGCGCCAGCAGCCCGGGACACGGAGACATGAACACTGAAGCTTTCTTT	CASSPGHGDMNTEAFF
TRBV7-6	TRBJ1-1	-	-	TGTGCCAGCAGCTTGGGTACAGGGTTGAACACTGAAGCTTTCTTT	CASSLGTGLNTEAFF
TRBV13	TRBJ2-1	once	-	TGTGCCAGCACGGACAGTTTATTGTACAATGAGCAGTTCTTC	CASTDSLLYNEQFF
TRBV2	TRBJ1-2	-	-	TGTGCCAGTCTACAGGGTTTGCACTATGGCTACACCTTC	CASLQGLHYGYTF
TRBV4-1	TRBJ2-3	-	TRBD2	TGCGCCAGCAGCCAAGGAGGACTAGCGGGGCTAACTAGCACAGATACGCAGTATTTT	CASSQGGLAGLTSTDTQYF
TRBV7-9	TRBJ1-2	once	-	TGTGCCAGCAGCCCTCCCTGGGGGGGACCTAACTATGGCTACACCTTC	CASSPPWGGPNYGYTF
TRBV5-1	TRBJ1-6	-	TRBD1	TGCGCCAGCAGCCCGGACCCACAGGGGGCGTATAATTCACCCCTCCACTTT	CASSPDPQGAYNSPLHF
TRBV5-4	TRBJ1-1	few	TRBD1	TGTGCCAGCAGCTTGGGGGGGACAGGCGAAGCTTTCTTT	CASSLGGTGEAFF
TRBV5-1	TRBJ2-5	-	TRBD2	TGCGCCAGCAGCCCTACGATAGGGACTAGCGGAGAGACCCAGTACTTC	CASSPTIGTSGETQYF
TRBV28	TRBJ1-2	-	TRBD1	TGTGCCGCTACAGGGGGGTATGGCTACACCTTC	CAATGGYGYTF
TRBV27	TRBJ2-5	few	TRBD1	TGTGCCAGCAGTTTTCGAGGGGGCCGGCGGGAGACCCAGTACTTC	CASSFRGGRRETQYF
TRBV6-6	TRBJ2-7	-	-	TGTGCCAGCAGTTACTCCCCAGGGCGCCTATACGAGCAGTACTTC	CASSYSPGRLYEQYF